Below are 25 T cell receptor beta chains sequenced from a single sample in a study of read filtering for tumor transcriptome and immune sequencing. This library used about 400 ng RNA and molecular barcoded adaptors spanning alpha/delta and beta/gamma chains. Via MiXCR, TCRdb re-called the reads, giving one row per CDR3 protein. The sample has approximately 61,000 distinct CDR3 sequences, about 21% seen once. Sequenced material: a population of CD138-negative cells sorted from bone marrow. Every receptor here comes from a donor at least 40 years old with multiple myeloma.

In its sample, this clonotype was seen a few times. At one end the junction does not follow the germline gene, possibly because of a read error. The chain employs TRBV9 and TRBJ2-2; 9 bases align to TRBD2. Germline values: CDR1 SGDLS, CDR2 YYNGEE. There are 14 residues in the CDR3. The CDR3 DNA is TGTGCCAGCGGACTAGCGCCGAACACCGGGGAGCCGTTTTTT. It yields the protein CASGLAPNTGEPFF.

The table lists this clonotype with many counts. The chain joins TRBV12-5 to TRBJ2-5, with D unresolved. V lost 1 base to trimming and J lost 2 bases, with 8 bases between them. The CDR3 covers 14 residues. Germline CDR1 is LGHNT and CDR2 is FRNRAP. The CDR3 sequence: CASGLGLGQETQYF. DNA for the CDR3: TGTGCTAGTGGTTTGGGACTGGGGCAAGAGACCCAGTACTTC.

This clonotype was seen ten or more times. V gene TRBV20-1 combines with J gene TRBJ1-5; tentatively, D is TRBD1 (6 bases). With 6 bases removed from V and 6 bases from J, the gap between germline ends came to 21 bases. This CDR3 contains 15 residues. Germline CDR1 DFQATT, CDR2 SNEGSKA (reference sequence). CDR3 nucleotide sequence: TGCAGTGCCACCGGGGGAGGGGGTGTCGGTCAGCCCCAGCATTTT. Encoded protein: CSATGGGGVGQPQHF.

This clonotype was counted ten times or more. This chain joins TRBV7-2 and TRBJ2-1, with 9 bases identical to TRBD1. The CDR3 has 15 residues. The germline gives CDR1 SGHTA, CDR2 FQGNSA. V shed 5 bases and J 2 bases; nucleotides not matched to a gene: 4. CDR3 in amino acids: CASSAGTGTYNEQFF. The CDR3, as DNA: TGTGCCAGCAGCGCCGGGACAGGGACCTACAATGAGCAGTTCTTC.

The chain combines TRBV12-3 or TRBV12-4 with TRBJ2-3, with D perhaps TRBD1 or TRBD2 (5 bases each). V dropped 6 bases and J dropped 10 bases, with 17 bases sitting between them. CDR3 length equals 13 residues. In DNA, the CDR3 is TGTGCCAGCAGCTTGCGGGTTACAGGTGCGCAGTATTTT. As protein: CASSLRVTGAQYF.

This clonotype was observed at least ten times. The DNA of the CDR3 is TGTGCCAGCAGCACGATGGCAGATACGCAGTATTTT. Amino acid sequence: CASSTMADTQYF. V gene TRBV11-3 combines with J gene TRBJ2-3; D not resolved. CDR1 is SGHNT and CDR2 is YENEEA in the germline V gene. CDR3 length: 12 amino acids. The V gene lost 5 bases and the J gene lost 4 bases, with 7 bases spanning the gap.

The sample holds many counts of this clonotype. The chain joins TRBV12-3 or TRBV12-4 to TRBJ2-2; D not resolved. Trimming removed 3 bases at V and 3 bases at J, with 2 bases between. The CDR3 is made up of 12 amino acids. As DNA, the CDR3 is TGTGCCAGCAGTTTTTACACCGGGGAGCTGTTTTTT. Encoded protein: CASSFYTGELFF.

This clonotype has ten or more counts. The rearrangement links TRBV5-4 to TRBJ2-5; 9 nucleotides line up with TRBD1. This CDR3 comprises 15 residues. CDR1 and CDR2 from the germline V gene are SGHNT and YYREEE (reference sequence). V trimming: 3 bases; J trimming: 3 bases; junction bases outside the gene matches: 6. The CDR3 region has the DNA TGTGCCAGCAGCTCACCCCGGACAGGGGAAGAGACCCAGTACTTC. This translates into CASSSPRTGEETQYF.

This clonotype was counted at least ten times. V and J are TRBV10-3 and TRBJ1-1; D remains ambiguous. This CDR3 has 13 amino acids. CDR1 and CDR2 (germline): ENHRY, SYGVKD. Trimming shortened V by 5 bases and J by 5 bases, and 12 bases separated the two germline ends. The CDR3 protein is CAISHPPGTEAFF. CDR3 in DNA: TGTGCCATCAGTCACCCCCCGGGAACTGAAGCTTTCTTT.

This clonotype was recorded many times. The chain has TRBV28 and TRBJ2-2; perhaps TRBD1 as D (5 bases). CDR3 length: 14 amino acids. Trimming took 2 bases from V and 9 from J, leaving 13 bases between them. The V gene's germline CDR1 is MDHEN and CDR2 SYDVKM. CDR3 DNA sequence: TGTGCCAGCAGTTTACCAGGGATTGCCCGGGAGCTGTTTTTT. This sequence encodes CASSLPGIARELFF.

This clonotype was seen many times. V is TRBV15 and J is TRBJ1-1; D remains unclear. The V gene lost 0 bases and the J gene lost 7 bases, with 12 bases spanning the gap. The CDR3 is 14 amino acids. Germline V gives CDR1 LNHNV, CDR2 YYDKDF (reference sequence). CDR3 sequence: CATSRDQSINEAFF. Here the CDR3 DNA reads TGTGCCACCAGCAGAGATCAGTCGATAAATGAAGCTTTCTTT.

About this clonotype itself: This is likely a read error, given that the CDR3 carries no conserved phenylalanine or tryptophan at its end. The chain links TRBV6-2 or TRBV6-3 to TRBJ2-5; D is undetermined. The V end lost 1 base, the J end lost 4 bases, and 1 base lay between the germline ends. The V gene's germline CDR1 is MNHEY and CDR2 SVGEGT. The CDR3 extends over 11 amino acids. The CDR3: CASSYLETQYP. CDR3 bases: TGTGCCAGCAGTTACTTAGAGACCCAGTACCCC.

The CDR3: CASSPGLGPHQETQYF. The CDR3 coding sequence is TGTGCCAGCAGCCCTGGACTAGGCCCACACCAAGAGACCCAGTACTTC. The rearrangement joins TRBV14 to TRBJ2-5; 7 nucleotides agree with TRBD2. Germline V gene sequence: CDR1 SGHDN, CDR2 FVKESK. CDR3 length: 16 residues. V lost 4 bases to trimming and J lost 0 bases; unmatched junction nucleotides: 8.

This clonotype was seen at least ten times. This chain links TRBV28 with TRBJ2-1, with D uncertain. The CDR3 is made up of 13 amino acids. V shed 6 bases and J shed 6 bases, with 12 bases lying between them. Germline V gives CDR1 MDHEN, CDR2 SYDVKM. CDR3 sequence: CASSRYPTNEQFF. The CDR3 DNA reads TGTGCCAGCAGCCGGTATCCCACCAATGAGCAGTTCTTC.

This clonotype was counted ten times or more. The chain is built from TRBV20-1 and TRBJ2-1; 11 bases fit TRBD2. This CDR3 has 12 amino acids. The germline V gene has CDR1 DFQATT and CDR2 SNEGSKA (reference sequence). The ends lost 5 bases at V and 8 bases at J; junction bases unmatched: 2. In nucleotides, the CDR3 is TGCAGTGCTCGGGGACTAGCGGATGAGCAGTTCTTC. Its translation: CSARGLADEQFF.

This clonotype was counted ten times or more. The rearrangement uses TRBV28 and TRBJ1-1; TRBD1 matches at 12 bases. After removal of 3 bases from V and 5 bases from J, the junction contained 7 bases not matched to a gene. Germline V gives CDR1 MDHEN, CDR2 SYDVKM. The CDR3 loop spans 16 amino acids. The CDR3 DNA follows: TGTGCCAGCAGTTTTCTAGGGACAGGGGGCAGGACTGAAGCTTTCTTT. It is translated as CASSFLGTGGRTEAFF.

This clonotype was detected a few times. The chain combines TRBV10-3 with TRBJ2-3; possible D gene TRBD1, 5 bases. The V and J ends lost 6 bases and 5 bases respectively, with 9 bases between them. From germline, CDR1 is ENHRY and CDR2 SYGVKD. The CDR3 consists of 12 residues. CDR3 sequence (DNA): TGTGCCATCAGACAGGAGCTAGATACGCAGTATTTT. This gives the protein CAIRQELDTQYF.

At least ten counts were recorded for this clonotype. This chain links TRBV6-5 with TRBJ2-2; TRBD2 agrees at 10 bases. The CDR3 is made up of 16 amino acids. Germline assignment: CDR1 MNHEY and CDR2 SVGAGI. After removal of 6 bases from V and 5 bases from J, the junction contained 9 bases not matched to a gene. The CDR3 DNA reads as TGTGCCAGCAGACCGTTAGCGGGGGGCTGGACCGGGGAGCTGTTTTTT. Amino acids: CASRPLAGGWTGELFF.

In its sample, this clonotype was seen many times. The chain joins TRBV20-1 to TRBJ2-3; D may correspond to TRBD1 or TRBD2 (6 bases each). CDR3 size: 16 residues. Looked up from germline, CDR1 is DFQATT and CDR2 is SNEGSKA (reference sequence). V shed 6 bases and J shed 1 base, with 20 bases lying between them. CDR3 amino acids: CSAIARGRTGTDTQYF. The CDR3 region has the DNA TGCAGTGCAATAGCGAGGGGGAGGACTGGCACAGATACGCAGTATTTT.

Many counts were recorded for this clonotype. The rearrangement links TRBV11-2 to TRBJ2-1; D perhaps matches TRBD1 (6 bases). Germline values: CDR1 SGHAT, CDR2 FQNNGV. The V gene lost 5 bases and the J gene lost 8 bases, with 16 bases spanning the gap. CDR3 length equals 14 residues. CDR3 in amino acids: CASSPNPNRDEQFF. CDR3 coding DNA: TGTGCCAGCAGCCCCAACCCAAACAGGGATGAGCAGTTCTTC.

This clonotype was detected many times. The chain carries TRBV6-1 and TRBJ2-7, with D uncertain. The CDR3 contains 15 residues. The V gene lost 1 base and the J gene lost 2 bases, with 12 bases spanning the gap. Germline loops: CDR1 MNHNS, CDR2 SASEGT. CDR3 residues: CASSEVGQNTYEQYF. The CDR3 DNA follows: TGTGCCAGCAGTGAAGTAGGGCAGAACACCTACGAGCAGTACTTC.

This clonotype was counted ten times or more. This sequence joins TRBV15 and TRBJ2-3, with D perhaps TRBD1 or TRBD2 (5 bases each). The CDR3 is 15 residues long. Per the germline V gene, CDR1 is LNHNV and CDR2 is YYDKDF (reference sequence). Deletions cut 0 bases from V and 2 bases from J, with 9 bases between. DNA for the CDR3: TGTGCCACCAGCAGAGATGGGGGAAACACAGATACGCAGTATTTT. Protein: CATSRDGGNTDTQYF. The full variable domain, with the rest looked up from reference TRBV15 and TRBJ2-3, is DAMVIQNPRYQVTQFGKPVTLSCSQTLNHNVMYWYQQKSSQAPKLLFHYYDKDFNNEADTPDNFQSRRPNTSFCFLDIRSPGLGDTAMYLCATSRDGGNTDTQYFGPGTRLTVL.

This clonotype is categorized as medium-sized. CDR3 sequence (DNA): TGTGCCAGCAGTCACCCCCGTGCGGGGGCCAATGAGCAGTTCTTC. Amino acid sequence: CASSHPRAGANEQFF. This chain uses TRBV25-1 with TRBJ2-1, with D possibly TRBD2 on 7 matching bases. Germline loops: CDR1 MGHDK, CDR2 SYGVNS. The CDR3 consists of 15 residues. V gave up 5 bases and J gave up 6 bases, with 17 bases separating them.

The rearrangement joins TRBV20-1 to TRBJ2-5, with a tentative D call TRBD2 (6 bases). The CDR3 totals 13 residues. The V end lost 6 bases, the J end lost 0 bases, and 11 bases lay between the germline ends. Looked up from germline, CDR1 is DFQATT and CDR2 is SNEGSKA (reference sequence). The CDR3 coding sequence is TGCAGTGCCCCCCCTAGCGACCAAGAGACCCAGTACTTC. This gives the protein CSAPPSDQETQYF.

As for this clonotype: This may come from a read error, since a much larger clone is one base off. The chain carries TRBV20-1 and TRBJ1-1, with 7 bases lining up with TRBD1. The CDR3 has 9 residues. The germline CDR1 and CDR2 sequences are DFQATT and SNEGSKA (reference sequence). CDR3 DNA: TGCAGGGCTAGGGACAGTGCCTTCTTT. This encodes CRARDSAFF.